This TCR beta chain was sequenced for a study of T-cell reconstitution after alpha-beta-depleted transplantation in children. This clonotype was recorded at least ten times. The CDR3 totals 13 residues. V was clipped by 5 bases and J by 3 bases, with 11 bases between them. From germline, CDR1 is SGHRS and CDR2 YFSETQ. Unique molecular identifiers were incorporated when the TCRbeta library was constructed. TCRdb fed the PCR reads into MiXCR, producing one record per CDR3 protein. The sample holds a few hundred thousand distinct CDR3 sequences, approximately 12% seen once. The rearrangement joins TRBV5-1 to TRBJ1-2; D uncertain. Sequenced material: PBMCs from the stem cell graft donor, taken from the stem cell graft. This TCR derives from a human donor who donated a stem cell graft to a child with combined immunodeficiency. CDR3 amino acids: CASRPDGDYGYTF. DNA of the CDR3: TGCGCCAGCAGACCGGACGGGGACTATGGCTACACCTTC.